This paragraph reports one TCR beta chain. This sample was included in a study of Tregs in tolerant kidney transplant recipients. CDR3 length: 17 residues. Trimming stripped 1 base from V and 3 bases from J, with 19 bases between. The germline gives CDR1 SGHDT, CDR2 YYEEEE. Sequencing used immunoSEQ multiplex PCR; TCRdb keeps in-frame clones, though not all of them. The data hold about 59,000 clones, with about 83% observed a single time. This TCR was recovered from a human donor in good health. The sample taken for sequencing was CD4+ T cells from blood. The chain has TRBV5-6 and TRBJ1-1, with D unclear. CDR3 loop: CASSLYSSIGQDTEAFF. In DNA, the CDR3 is TGTGCCAGCAGCTTGTATTCCTCTATAGGTCAGGACACTGAAGCTTTCTTT.